These T cell receptor beta chains were read from a single sample in a study of cytomegalovirus exposure and HLA in healthy donors. TCRdb's copy holds only in-frame clones and misses some; the assay was immunoSEQ multiplex PCR. The sample contains over 150,000 clones, roughly three quarters of which appear only once. Material for sequencing was PBMCs. These receptor sequences come from a man younger than 45 in good health and CMV-seropositive. Each CDR3 is given with its conserved first and last residue. A D gene is named only where the DNA matches it firmly. Only some rows state a clone size, as once, few, many or a class for expanded clones.

size	D	V	J	CDR3	DNA
NA	NA	TRBV7-2	TRBJ1-1	CASSPGGGSGAFF	TGTGCCAGCAGCCCCGGGGGGGGCTCAGGGGCTTTCTTT
NA	TRBD1	TRBV5-1	TRBJ2-1	CASSSSRTGGQRIYNEQFF	TGCGCCAGCAGCTCGTCCCGGACAGGGGGCCAGCGAATCTACAATGAGCAGTTCTTC
NA	TRBD2	TRBV29-1	TRBJ2-7	CSASGTSGTFYEQYF	TGCAGCGCCTCCGGGACTAGCGGGACGTTTTACGAGCAGTACTTC
many	TRBD2	TRBV19	TRBJ2-1	CASSTGLADYNEQFF	TGTGCCAGTAGTACGGGACTAGCGGACTACAATGAGCAGTTCTTC
once	NA	TRBV28	TRBJ2-7	CASSSAGVEAYEQYF	TGTGCCAGCAGTTCTGCAGGGGTCGAAGCCTACGAGCAGTACTTC
NA	NA	TRBV10-1	TRBJ1-1	CASSDGPLNTEAFF	TGCGCCAGCAGTGACGGTCCCCTCAACACTGAAGCTTTCTTT
NA	TRBD1	TRBV19	TRBJ1-1	CASLRGRETEAFF	TGTGCCAGTCTCAGGGGGCGCGAAACTGAAGCTTTCTTT
NA	NA	TRBV4-2	TRBJ2-1	CASSQDMVAAYNEQFF	TGTGCCAGCAGCCAAGATATGGTAGCTGCCTACAATGAGCAGTTCTTC
few	NA	TRBV6-6	TRBJ2-2	CASSYRGGDTGELFF	TGTGCCAGCAGTTACAGGGGCGGGGACACCGGGGAGCTGTTTTTT
few	NA	TRBV11-3	TRBJ2-1	CASSLGRETYHNEQFF	TGTGCCAGCAGCTTGGGGCGGGAAACCTACCACAATGAGCAGTTCTTC
NA	NA	TRBV4-1	TRBJ1-3	CASTPAGVTGNTIYF	TGCGCCAGCACCCCCGCAGGGGTCACGGGAAACACCATATATTTT
once	TRBD1	TRBV7-2	TRBJ2-6	CASSLQGVAGANVLTF	TGTGCCAGCAGCTTGCAGGGGGTAGCTGGGGCCAACGTCCTGACTTTC
NA	NA	TRBV12-2	TRBJ2-7	CASRLALLIGRRGYEQYF	TGTGCAAGTCGCTTAGCGTTGCTTATCGGCAGGAGGGGATACGAGCAGTACTTC
NA	TRBD2	TRBV9	TRBJ2-3	CASSVQAGGLGDTQYF	TGTGCCAGCAGCGTACAAGCGGGGGGGCTCGGGGATACGCAGTATTTT
NA	NA	TRBV5-1	TRBJ2-5	CASSLGSQETQYF	TGCGCCAGCAGCCTGGGCAGTCAAGAGACCCAGTACTTC
NA	NA	TRBV5-6	TRBJ1-1	CASRWGVYTEAFF	TGTGCCAGCAGATGGGGAGTTTACACTGAAGCTTTCTTT
NA	NA	TRBV5-6	TRBJ1-6	CATTDQAGNSPLHF	TGTGCCACAACAGATCAGGCGGGAAACTCACCCCTCCACTTT
NA	TRBD1	TRBV19	TRBJ2-2	CASRTGQRTGELFF	TGTGCCAGTAGAACGGGACAGCGCACCGGGGAGCTGTTTTTT
once	NA	TRBV19	TRBJ1-2	CASSIDTNYGYTF	TGTGCCAGTAGTATTGACACGAACTATGGCTACACCTTC
once	TRBD2	TRBV19	TRBJ2-1	CASSLPPGLAVNEQFF	TGTGCCAGTAGTCTCCCCCCGGGACTAGCGGTCAATGAGCAGTTCTTC
NA	NA	TRBV4-1	TRBJ2-7	CASSQVHQGGEQYF	TGCGCCAGCAGCCAAGTTCACCAGGGAGGCGAGCAGTACTTC
NA	NA	TRBV7-9	TRBJ1-2	CASIDIGQYAGYTF	TGTGCCAGCATCGATATTGGACAGTATGCTGGCTACACCTTC
NA	NA	TRBV18	TRBJ1-1	CASSPSGMNTEAFF	TGTGCCAGCTCACCATCCGGGATGAACACTGAAGCTTTCTTT
NA	NA	TRBV14	TRBJ1-2	CASSQDGNSGRGYTF	TGTGCCAGCAGCCAAGATGGAAATTCAGGTCGTGGCTACACCTTC
NA	TRBD2	TRBV25-1	TRBJ2-1	CASSAGLDQFF	TGTGCCAGCAGTGCGGGACTAGATCAGTTCTTC
NA	TRBD2	TRBV7-7	TRBJ2-2	CASSLKAGFTGELFF	TGTGCCAGCAGCTTGAAAGCGGGGTTTACCGGGGAGCTGTTTTTT
NA	NA	TRBV19	TRBJ2-7	CASSIRPGHLASHHEQYF	TGTGCCAGTAGCATCCGCCCCGGCCACCTAGCGTCCCATCACGAGCAGTACTTC
NA	NA	TRBV10-3	TRBJ2-7	CAISESAGRSYEQYF	TGTGCCATCAGTGAGTCGGCGGGAAGATCCTACGAGCAGTACTTC
few	NA	TRBV4-3	TRBJ2-1	CASSQRVGRGAAYNEQFF	TGCGCCAGCAGCCAAAGGGTCGGTCGGGGGGCCGCCTACAATGAGCAGTTCTTC
NA	TRBD1	TRBV7-2	TRBJ1-5	CASSPADRGRGQPQHF	TGTGCCAGCAGCCCCGCGGACAGGGGGCGAGGGCAGCCCCAGCATTTT
once	TRBD1	TRBV9	TRBJ1-3	CASSGPGQGAGNTIYF	TGTGCCAGCAGCGGGCCCGGACAGGGGGCTGGAAACACCATATATTTT
NA	NA	TRBV5-1	TRBJ2-4	CASSLAPDSAKNIQYF	TGCGCCAGCAGCTTGGCGCCAGACTCTGCCAAAAACATTCAGTACTTC
NA	NA	TRBV11-3	TRBJ1-1	CASSLKGKNTEAFF	TGTGCCAGCAGCTTAAAGGGGAAGAACACTGAAGCTTTCTTT
few	NA	TRBV27	TRBJ2-5	CASSWGQLQETQYF	TGTGCCAGCAGTTGGGGCCAGCTACAAGAGACCCAGTACTTC
NA	TRBD1	TRBV4-2	TRBJ2-7	CASSHLGTAASYEQYF	TGTGCCAGCAGCCACCTCGGGACAGCCGCCTCCTACGAGCAGTACTTC
NA	TRBD1	TRBV4-1	TRBJ1-1	CASSLSQGAVEAFF	TGCGCCAGCAGCCTGAGCCAGGGGGCGGTTGAAGCTTTCTTT
NA	TRBD2	TRBV10-1	TRBJ2-7	CASSEWVGAGEQYF	TGCGCCAGCAGTGAGTGGGTGGGAGCGGGGGAACAGTACTTC
few	NA	TRBV7-8	TRBJ2-3	CASSPRLPIATDTQYF	TGTGCCAGCAGCCCCAGACTCCCCATCGCCACAGATACGCAGTATTTT
NA	NA	TRBV6-5	TRBJ1-3	CASRSQDGNTIYF	TGTGCCAGCAGATCACAGGACGGAAACACCATATATTTT
NA	NA	TRBV5-1	TRBJ2-1	CASSLGGGGTEQFF	TGCGCCAGCAGCTTGGGAGGGGGGGGCACAGAGCAGTTCTTC
NA	TRBD1	TRBV10-1	TRBJ2-7	CASSDPGTGFYEQYF	TGCGCCAGCAGTGACCCCGGGACAGGGTTCTACGAGCAGTACTTC
NA	TRBD2	TRBV10-2	TRBJ2-1	CASSDSSGVYNEQFF	TGCGCCAGCAGTGACTCTAGCGGGGTCTACAATGAGCAGTTCTTC
NA	TRBD1	TRBV19	TRBJ1-5	CASKDRGNQPQHF	TGTGCCAGTAAAGACAGGGGGAATCAGCCCCAGCATTTT
NA	TRBD1	TRBV27	TRBJ2-7	CASSPGTGRSYEQYF	TGTGCCAGCAGCCCCGGGACAGGCCGCTCCTACGAGCAGTACTTC
NA	TRBD1	TRBV5-6	TRBJ1-2	CASSRWDRNPSSYGYTF	TGTGCCAGCAGCCGTTGGGACAGGAACCCCTCGTCCTATGGCTACACCTTC
NA	NA	TRBV4-2	TRBJ1-1	CASSQGSSAGDTEAFF	TGTGCCAGCAGCCAAGGCTCGTCGGCGGGGGACACTGAAGCTTTCTTT
few	NA	TRBV7-9	TRBJ1-5	CASSLEQLIVF	TGTGCCAGCAGCTTAGAACAGTTGATCGTTTTT
NA	NA	TRBV15	TRBJ1-5	CATSNRGQSNQPQHF	TGTGCCACCAGCAATCGGGGTCAGAGCAATCAGCCCCAGCATTTT
once	NA	TRBV7-8	TRBJ2-5	CASSLARLQETQYF	TGTGCCAGCAGCTTAGCGAGGTTACAAGAGACCCAGTACTTC